One TCR beta chain is described in this entry. Its antigen is unknown. Clones were read by immunoSEQ multiplex PCR, and TCRdb kept only the in-frame ones, dropping some. The sample contains about 10,000 clones, about three fifths of which appear only once. This specimen belongs to a study of radiation and T cells in renal cell carcinoma. Study outcomes and limitations: Irradiated tumors held more dominant CDR3 motifs than control tumors.

Specified treatment: treatment-naive control, cytoreductive nephrectomy. Controls included a handful of female and about 10 male donors, resected 2011 to 2014. The germline CDR1 and CDR2 sequences are SGDLS and YYNGEE. V was clipped by 5 bases and J by 6 bases; unmatched bases: 10. The CDR3 sequence is 15 residues long. Specimen: tumor tissue, collected from a patient whose treatment was nephrectomy without radiotherapy. The receptor comes from a man in his forties or fifties with renal cell carcinoma. V is TRBV9 and J is TRBJ2-2, with 7 bases fitting TRBD2. The CDR3, as DNA: TGTGCCAGCAGGAGGACTAGATGGGATTCCGGGGAGCTGTTTTTT. This codes for CASRRTRWDSGELFF. Variable domain in full (rest from reference TRBV9 and TRBJ2-2): DSGVTQTPKHLITATGQRVTLRCSPRSGDLSVYWYQQSLDQGLQFLIQYYNGEERAKGNILERFSAQQFPDLHSELNLSSLELGDSALYFCASRRTRWDSGELFFGEGSRLTVL.